Below are 16 T cell receptor beta chains sequenced from a single sample in a study of graft-versus-host responses after intestinal transplantation. Antigens of these TCRs are unknown. TCRdb's copy holds only in-frame clones and misses some; the assay was immunoSEQ multiplex PCR. The repertoire holds roughly 90,000 clones, approximately 89% seen once, with approximately 0.3% in the top ten. This sample comprised unstimulated CD4+ T cells sorted from spleen or lymph node cells, obtained before transplant. These receptors were obtained from a human donor who was the organ donor for an intestinal transplant.

The chain recombines TRBV19 with TRBJ1-2; TRBD1 agrees at 9 bases. Trimming took 5 bases from V and 6 from J; bases not matched to a gene: 4. CDR1 and CDR2 from the germline V gene are LNHDA and SQIVND (reference sequence). CDR3 length: 13 amino acids. Here the CDR3 reads CASSQGQGNGYTF. Written as DNA, the CDR3 is TGTGCCAGTAGTCAAGGACAGGGGAATGGCTACACCTTC.

The chain combines TRBV5-1 with TRBJ2-6, with a possible D match to TRBD1 (5 bases). Germline V CDR1 and CDR2: SGHRS, YFSETQ. Trimming removed 1 base from V and 1 base from J, with 6 bases in between. The CDR3 sequence is 15 residues long. CDR3 amino acids: CASSLRGSGANVLTF. The CDR3 DNA is TGCGCCAGCAGCTTGAGGGGATCTGGGGCCAACGTCCTGACTTTC.

This chain uses TRBV27 with TRBJ2-4; D remains ambiguous. This CDR3 has 13 residues. CDR1 is MNHEY, CDR2 SMNVEV, per germline (reference sequence). V lost 8 bases, J lost 1 base, and 9 bases lay in between. CDR3 bases: TGTGCCAGCGAAGACAAGGCCAAAAACATTCAGTACTTC. This translates into CASEDKAKNIQYF.

V gene TRBV19 combines with J gene TRBJ1-5; tentatively, D is TRBD1 (5 bases). The CDR3 extends over 15 amino acids. Deletions cut 5 bases from V and 0 bases from J, with 11 bases between. CDR1 and CDR2 from the germline V gene are LNHDA and SQIVND (reference sequence). The CDR3 DNA follows: TGTGCCAGTAGTCCCACAGGTTATAGCAATCAGCCCCAGCATTTT. Translating gives CASSPTGYSNQPQHF.

V usage is TRBV28 and J usage is TRBJ2-2; TRBD2 is a possible D gene (6 bases). The CDR3 consists of 15 residues. Trimming took 6 bases from V and 6 from J, leaving 17 bases between them. CDR1 is MDHEN, CDR2 SYDVKM, per germline. The CDR3 loop reads CASRLELGGAGELFF. CDR3 in DNA: TGTGCCAGCAGACTGGAGCTGGGGGGAGCCGGGGAGCTGTTTTTT.

J is TRBJ2-5 and V is TRBV14; tentatively, D is TRBD1 (5 bases). Deletions cut 5 bases from V and 9 bases from J, with 10 bases between. This CDR3 contains 11 residues. Germline CDR1 SGHDN, CDR2 FVKESK. The CDR3 here is CASSGAWAQYF. CDR3 coding DNA: TGTGCCAGCAGCGGGGCTTGGGCCCAGTACTTC. The full variable domain, with the rest looked up from reference TRBV14 and TRBJ2-5, is EAGVTQFPSHSVIEKGQTVTLRCDPISGHDNLYWYRRVMGKEIKFLLHFVKESKQDESGMPNNRFLAERTGGTYSTLKVQPAELEDSGVYFCASSGAWAQYFGPGTRLLVL.

The rearrangement links TRBV5-1 to TRBJ1-2, with D possibly TRBD1 on 6 matching bases. This CDR3 is 15 amino acids long. Germline CDR1 and CDR2: SGHRS and YFSETQ. The V and J ends lost 2 bases and 4 bases respectively, with 15 bases between them. The CDR3 loop reads CASSLNRVYSYGYTF. DNA of the CDR3: TGCGCCAGCAGCTTAAACAGGGTTTATAGCTATGGCTACACCTTC. Based on the CDR3 plus reference TRBV5-1 and TRBJ1-2, the full variable domain is KAGVTQTPRYLIKTRGQQVTLSCSPISGHRSVSWYQQTPGQGLQFLFEYFSETQRNKGNFPGRFSGRQFSNSRSEMNVSTLELGDSALYLCASSLNRVYSYGYTFGSGTRLTVV.

CDR3 protein: CASSSVNTEAFF. In nucleotides, the CDR3 is TGTGCCAGCAGCTCCGTGAACACTGAAGCTTTCTTT. V usage is TRBV7-3 and J usage is TRBJ1-1; D is undetermined. V lost 4 bases and J 0 bases, leaving 3 bases between the germline ends. CDR1 and CDR2 from the germline V gene are SGHTA and FQGTGA. This CDR3 comprises 12 residues. The entire variable domain, with the rest obtained from reference TRBV7-3 and TRBJ1-1, is as follows: GAGVSQTPSNKVTEKGKYVELRCDPISGHTALYWYRQSLGQGPEFLIYFQGTGAADDSGLPNDRFFAVRPEGSVSTLKIQRTERGDSAVYLCASSSVNTEAFFGQGTRLTVV.

A word on this clone: One junction end does not reproduce the germline sequence, and a read error may be involved. The rearrangement links TRBV5-1 to TRBJ2-1; 7 positions agree with TRBD1. Looked up from germline, CDR1 is SGHRS and CDR2 is YFSETQ. There are 17 residues in the CDR3. The CDR3 bases are TGCGCCAGCGGCTTGCGACCAGTAGGACAGGAATACAATGAGCAGTTCTTC. It translates to CASGLRPVGQEYNEQFF.

Only a few counts were recorded for this clone. The V and J genes are TRBV29-1 and TRBJ1-4; possibly TRBD1 for D (6 bases). V lost 6 bases and J 8 bases, leaving 13 bases between the germline ends. The germline V gene encodes CDR1 SQVTM and CDR2 ANQGSEA. The CDR3 sequence is 12 residues long. The DNA of the CDR3 is TGCAGCGTAGCAGGGGTTGGAGAAAAACTGTTTTTT. It yields the protein CSVAGVGEKLFF.

This clone was observed a handful of times. The chain has TRBV6-5 and TRBJ2-7; D may be TRBD2 (5 bases). CDR1 is MNHEY, CDR2 SVGAGI, per germline. The CDR3 is 15 amino acids. V lost 6 bases, J lost 4 bases, and 19 bases lay in between. The CDR3: CASSPPGLATYEQYF. The DNA for the CDR3 is TGTGCCAGCAGCCCCCCTGGACTGGCGACATACGAGCAGTACTTC.

The rearrangement links TRBV5-1 to TRBJ1-4; unclear D gene. Germline values: CDR1 SGHRS, CDR2 YFSETQ. The CDR3 sequence is 16 residues long. The germline V and J ends were trimmed by 2 bases and 0 bases, with 11 bases remaining between them. CDR3 coding DNA: TGCGCCAGCAGCTTAAGTTCTACTCCAACTAATGAAAAACTGTTTTTT. It encodes CASSLSSTPTNEKLFF.

V is TRBV20-1 and J is TRBJ1-1, with a weak D call TRBD1 (6 bases). Germline V lookup: CDR1 DFQATT, CDR2 SNEGSKA (reference sequence). The V end was cut by 2 bases, the J end by 8 bases, with 9 bases between. The CDR3 has 11 amino acids. CDR3 region: CSARWGREAFF. The DNA of the CDR3 is TGCAGTGCTAGATGGGGGCGGGAAGCTTTCTTT.

The chain couples TRBV11-2 to TRBJ2-1; no definite D call. V lost 3 bases to trimming and J lost 9 bases, with 6 bases between them. There are 11 residues in the CDR3. CDR1 is SGHAT and CDR2 is FQNNGV in the germline V gene. The CDR3, as DNA: TGTGCCAGCAGCTTTGGGCGTGAGCAGTTCTTC. It codes for CASSFGREQFF.

This rearrangement joins TRBV10-2 to TRBJ2-7; possible D gene TRBD1, 6 bases. Germline values: CDR1 WSHSY, CDR2 SAAADI. This CDR3 is built from 14 residues. V was trimmed by 6 bases and J by 0 bases, leaving 12 bases between them. The CDR3 is CASRDQGNSYEQYF. The CDR3 nucleotides read TGCGCCAGCAGGGATCAGGGGAACTCCTACGAGCAGTACTTC.

The V gene is TRBV29-1, the J gene TRBJ2-1; 10 nucleotides match TRBD2. The CDR3 spans 16 residues. V lost 2 bases and J lost 2; bases outside the gene matches: 6. Germline-derived CDR1 and CDR2 are SQVTM and ANQGSEA. CDR3 sequence: CSVESGRAIAYNEQFF. CDR3 DNA sequence: TGCAGCGTTGAAAGCGGGAGGGCCATAGCCTACAATGAGCAGTTCTTC.